The source of this T cell receptor (beta chain) is a study of T cell responses to AZD1222 COVID-19 vaccine. Study-wide background: Pooling covered second doses at about 4 or about 12 weeks.

Study-wide points: Spike as a whole was targeted by vaccine-associated CD4 TCRs, dominant at 160-218 and 743-854. The peak T cell response came first, and repertoires were sampled only after it. The donor cohort was predominantly white British with a female majority, and clonal diversity may have been underestimated.

TCRdb's table, derived via immunoSEQ multiplex PCR, lists solely in-frame clones and lacks some. The sample records about 150,000 clones, about 93% being singletons. Germline CDR1 is KGHDR and CDR2 is SFDVKD. Trimming shortened V by 10 bases and J by 2 bases, and 15 bases separated the two germline ends. CDR3 length: 14 residues. This clone showed up just once. Its antigen remains unknown. The chain links TRBV24-1 to TRBJ2-3, with D maybe TRBD1 (6 bases). Material: peripheral blood, obtained on day 0 of AZD1222 vaccination. The sequence came from an adult in good health. CDR3 sequence: CATQRDKYTDTQYF. In nucleotides, the CDR3 is TGTGCCACACAGAGGGACAAATACACAGATACGCAGTATTTT.